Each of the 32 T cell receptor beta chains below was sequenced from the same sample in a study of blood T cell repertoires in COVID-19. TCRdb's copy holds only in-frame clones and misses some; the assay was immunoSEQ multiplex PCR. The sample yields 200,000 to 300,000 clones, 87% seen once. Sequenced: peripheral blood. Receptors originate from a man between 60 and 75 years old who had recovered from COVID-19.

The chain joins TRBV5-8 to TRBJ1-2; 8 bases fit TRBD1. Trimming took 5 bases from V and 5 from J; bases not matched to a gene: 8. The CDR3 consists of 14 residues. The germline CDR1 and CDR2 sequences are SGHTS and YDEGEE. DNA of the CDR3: TGTGCCAGCAGGCAGCAGGGGGCTGGGTATGGCTACACCTTC. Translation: CASRQQGAGYGYTF.

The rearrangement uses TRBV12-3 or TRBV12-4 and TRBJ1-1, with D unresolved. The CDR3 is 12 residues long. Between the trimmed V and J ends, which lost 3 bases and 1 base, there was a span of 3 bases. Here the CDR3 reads CASSFGNTEAFF. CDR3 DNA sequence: TGTGCCAGCAGTTTCGGGAACACTGAAGCTTTCTTT.

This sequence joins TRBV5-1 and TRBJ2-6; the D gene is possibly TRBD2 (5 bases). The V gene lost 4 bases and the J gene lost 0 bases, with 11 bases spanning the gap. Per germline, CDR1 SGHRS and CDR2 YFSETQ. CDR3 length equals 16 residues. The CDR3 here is CASSLGLNSGANVLTF. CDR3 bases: TGCGCCAGCAGCCTTGGACTGAACTCTGGGGCCAACGTCCTGACTTTC.

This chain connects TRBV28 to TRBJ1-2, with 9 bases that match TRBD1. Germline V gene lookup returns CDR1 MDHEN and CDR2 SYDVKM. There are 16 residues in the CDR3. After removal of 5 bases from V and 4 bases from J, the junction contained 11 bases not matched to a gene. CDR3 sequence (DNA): TGTGCCAGCAGTCGACACCGGACAGGGGCCTCCTATGGCTACACCTTC. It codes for CASSRHRTGASYGYTF.

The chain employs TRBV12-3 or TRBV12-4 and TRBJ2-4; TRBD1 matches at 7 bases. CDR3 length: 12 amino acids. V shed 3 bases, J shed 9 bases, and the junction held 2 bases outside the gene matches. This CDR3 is CASSLGTAIQYF. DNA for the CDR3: TGTGCCAGCAGTTTGGGGACAGCCATTCAGTACTTC.

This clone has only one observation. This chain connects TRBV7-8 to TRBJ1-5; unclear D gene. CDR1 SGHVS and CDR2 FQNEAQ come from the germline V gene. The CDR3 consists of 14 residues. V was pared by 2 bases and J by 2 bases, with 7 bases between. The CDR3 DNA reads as TGTGCCAGCAGCTTACTAACAGGCAATCAGCCCCAGCATTTT. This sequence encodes CASSLLTGNQPQHF.

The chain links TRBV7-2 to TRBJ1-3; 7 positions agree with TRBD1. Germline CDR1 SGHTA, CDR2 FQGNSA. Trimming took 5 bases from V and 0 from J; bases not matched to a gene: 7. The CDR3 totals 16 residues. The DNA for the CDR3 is TGTGCCAGCAGCCCGCGCTACAGGGGCTCTGGAAACACCATATATTTT. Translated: CASSPRYRGSGNTIYF.

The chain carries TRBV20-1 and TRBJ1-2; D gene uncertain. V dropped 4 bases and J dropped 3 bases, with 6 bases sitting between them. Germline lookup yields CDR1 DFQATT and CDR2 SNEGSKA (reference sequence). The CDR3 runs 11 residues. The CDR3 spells CSATTDYGYTF. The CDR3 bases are TGCAGTGCTACAACAGACTATGGCTACACCTTC.

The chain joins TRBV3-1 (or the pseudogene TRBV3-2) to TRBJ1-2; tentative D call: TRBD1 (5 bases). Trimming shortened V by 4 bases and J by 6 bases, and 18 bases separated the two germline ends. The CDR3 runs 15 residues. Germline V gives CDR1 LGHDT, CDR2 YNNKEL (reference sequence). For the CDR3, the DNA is TGTGCCAGCAGCCCCCGCGGCCAGGGAGGGCATGGCTACACCTTC. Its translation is CASSPRGQGGHGYTF.

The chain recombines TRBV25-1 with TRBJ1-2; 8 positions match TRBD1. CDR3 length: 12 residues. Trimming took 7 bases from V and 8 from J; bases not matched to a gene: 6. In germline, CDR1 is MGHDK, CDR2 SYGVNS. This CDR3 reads CASTQGAGGYTF. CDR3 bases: TGTGCCAGCACCCAGGGGGCGGGGGGCTACACCTTC.

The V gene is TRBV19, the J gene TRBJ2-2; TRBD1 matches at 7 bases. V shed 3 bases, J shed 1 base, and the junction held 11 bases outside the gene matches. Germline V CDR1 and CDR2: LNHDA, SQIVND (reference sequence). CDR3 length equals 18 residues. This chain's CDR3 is CASSIPGTASKNTGELFF. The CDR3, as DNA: TGTGCCAGTAGTATTCCTGGGACAGCCTCAAAGAACACCGGGGAGCTGTTTTTT.

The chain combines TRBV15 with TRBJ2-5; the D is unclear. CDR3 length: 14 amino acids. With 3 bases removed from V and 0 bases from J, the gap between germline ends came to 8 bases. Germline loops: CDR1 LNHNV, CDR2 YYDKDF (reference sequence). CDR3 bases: TGTGCCACCAGCAGTTTTTCTTACCAAGAGACCCAGTACTTC. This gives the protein CATSSFSYQETQYF.

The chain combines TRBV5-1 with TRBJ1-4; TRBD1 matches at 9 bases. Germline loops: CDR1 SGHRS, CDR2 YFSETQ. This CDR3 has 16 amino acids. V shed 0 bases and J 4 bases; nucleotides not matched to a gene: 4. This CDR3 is CASSLDRGQYNEKLFF. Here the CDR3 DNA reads TGCGCCAGCAGCTTGGACAGGGGGCAGTATAATGAAAAACTGTTTTTT.

CDR3: CSVEPPGARLTDTQYF. The CDR3, as DNA: TGCAGCGTTGAACCTCCTGGGGCCCGCCTCACAGATACGCAGTATTTT. The V and J genes are TRBV29-1 and TRBJ2-3; tentative D call: TRBD1 (5 bases). This CDR3 has 16 residues. Per germline, CDR1 SQVTM and CDR2 ANQGSEA. V was pared by 2 bases and J by 2 bases, with 17 bases between.

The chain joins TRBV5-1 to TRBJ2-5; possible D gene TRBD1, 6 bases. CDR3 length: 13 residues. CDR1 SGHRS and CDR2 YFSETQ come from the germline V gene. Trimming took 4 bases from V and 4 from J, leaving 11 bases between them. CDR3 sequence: CASSTRGGETQYF. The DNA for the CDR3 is TGCGCCAGCAGCACCAGGGGTGGAGAGACCCAGTACTTC.

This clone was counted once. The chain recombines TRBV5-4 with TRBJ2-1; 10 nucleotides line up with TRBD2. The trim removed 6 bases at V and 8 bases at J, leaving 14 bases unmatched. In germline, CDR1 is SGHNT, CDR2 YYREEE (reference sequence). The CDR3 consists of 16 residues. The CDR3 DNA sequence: TGTGCCAGCAACCCTTTTCGAGCGGGGGGGCGGGATGAGCAGTTCTTC. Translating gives CASNPFRAGGRDEQFF.

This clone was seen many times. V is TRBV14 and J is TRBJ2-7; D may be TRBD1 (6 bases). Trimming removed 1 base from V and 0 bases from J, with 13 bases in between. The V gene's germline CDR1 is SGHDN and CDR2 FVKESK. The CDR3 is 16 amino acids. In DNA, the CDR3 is TGTGCCAGCAGCCAAGGCGCTGGGGGCTACTCCTACGAGCAGTACTTC. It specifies CASSQGAGGYSYEQYF.

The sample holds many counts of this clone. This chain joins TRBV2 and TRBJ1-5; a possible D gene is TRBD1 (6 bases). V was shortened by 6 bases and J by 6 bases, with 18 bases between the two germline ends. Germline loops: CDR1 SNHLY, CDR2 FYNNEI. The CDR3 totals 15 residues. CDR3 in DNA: TGTGCCAGCAGCTCCGCGACAGGCGGGGGTCAGCCCCAGCATTTT. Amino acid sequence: CASSSATGGGQPQHF. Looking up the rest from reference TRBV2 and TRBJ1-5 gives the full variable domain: EPEVTQTPSHQVTQMGQEVILRCVPISNHLYFYWYRQILGQKVEFLVSFYNNEISEKSEIFDDQFSVERPDGSNFTLKIRSTKLEDSAMYFCASSSATGGGQPQHFGDGTRLSIL.

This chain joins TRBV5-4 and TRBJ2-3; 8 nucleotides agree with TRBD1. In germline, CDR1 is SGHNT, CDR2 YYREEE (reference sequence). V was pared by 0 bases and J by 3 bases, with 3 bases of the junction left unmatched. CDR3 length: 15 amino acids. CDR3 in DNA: TGTGCCAGCAGCTTGGGCAGGGGGCTGACAGATACGCAGTATTTT. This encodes CASSLGRGLTDTQYF.

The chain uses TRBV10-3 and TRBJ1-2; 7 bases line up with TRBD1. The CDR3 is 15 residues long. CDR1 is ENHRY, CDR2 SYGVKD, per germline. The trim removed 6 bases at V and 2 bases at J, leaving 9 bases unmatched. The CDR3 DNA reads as TGTGCCATCAGCGCCGACAGGGTACTAAACTATGGCTACACCTTC. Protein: CAISADRVLNYGYTF.

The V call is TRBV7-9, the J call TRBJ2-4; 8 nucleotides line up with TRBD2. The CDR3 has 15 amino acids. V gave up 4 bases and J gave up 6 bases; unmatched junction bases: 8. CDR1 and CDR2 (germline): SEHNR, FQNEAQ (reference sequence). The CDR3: CASSSGGGVRNIQYF. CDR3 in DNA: TGTGCCAGCAGCTCGGGAGGGGGGGTTCGAAACATTCAGTACTTC.

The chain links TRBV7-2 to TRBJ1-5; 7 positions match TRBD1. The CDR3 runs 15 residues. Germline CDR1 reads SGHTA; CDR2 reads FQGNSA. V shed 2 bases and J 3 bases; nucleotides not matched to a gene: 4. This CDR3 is CASSLRGQINQPQHF. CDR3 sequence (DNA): TGTGCCAGCAGCTTACGGGGACAGATCAATCAGCCCCAGCATTTT.

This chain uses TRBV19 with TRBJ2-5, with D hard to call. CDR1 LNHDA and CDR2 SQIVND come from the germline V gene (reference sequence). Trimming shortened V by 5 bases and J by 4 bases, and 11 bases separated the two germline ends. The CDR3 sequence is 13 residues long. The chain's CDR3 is CASSPLVRETQYF. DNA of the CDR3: TGTGCCAGTAGTCCCCTAGTAAGAGAGACCCAGTACTTC.

The CDR3 sequence is CASGQTWDSPPSGGAIYTQYF. CDR3 DNA: TGTGCTAGTGGCCAAACTTGGGACTCCCCCCCTAGCGGGGGGGCCATATATACGCAGTATTTT. The chain uses TRBV12-5 and TRBJ2-3, with TRBD2 matching over 12 bases. Germline V gene sequence: CDR1 LGHNT, CDR2 FRNRAP. The V gene end was trimmed by 6 bases and the J gene end by 7 bases; junction bases not matched to a gene: 26. CDR3 length: 21 residues.

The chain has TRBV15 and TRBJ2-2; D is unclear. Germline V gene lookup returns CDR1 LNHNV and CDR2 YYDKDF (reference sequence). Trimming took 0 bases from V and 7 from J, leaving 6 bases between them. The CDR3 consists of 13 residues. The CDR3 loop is CATSRDFSGELFF. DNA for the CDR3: TGTGCCACCAGCAGAGATTTTAGCGGGGAGCTGTTTTTT.

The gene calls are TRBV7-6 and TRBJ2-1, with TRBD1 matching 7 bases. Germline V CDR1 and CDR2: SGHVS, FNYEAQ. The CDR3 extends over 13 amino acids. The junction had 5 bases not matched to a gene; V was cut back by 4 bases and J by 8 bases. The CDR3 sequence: CASSYRGVDEQFF. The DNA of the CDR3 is TGTGCCAGCAGCTACAGGGGTGTCGATGAGCAGTTCTTC. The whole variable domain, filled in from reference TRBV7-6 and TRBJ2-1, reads GAGVSQSPRYKVTKRGQDVALRCDPISGHVSLYWYRQALGQGPEFLTYFNYEAQQDKSGLPNDRFSAERPEGSISTLTIQRTEQRDSAMYRCASSYRGVDEQFFGPGTRLTVL.

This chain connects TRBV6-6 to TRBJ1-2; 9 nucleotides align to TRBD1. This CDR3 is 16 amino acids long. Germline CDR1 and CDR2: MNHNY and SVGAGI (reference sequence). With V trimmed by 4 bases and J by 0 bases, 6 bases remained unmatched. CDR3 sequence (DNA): TGTGCCAGCAGTTCCCTGGGGGACAGGGCTAACTATGGCTACACCTTC. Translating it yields CASSSLGDRANYGYTF.

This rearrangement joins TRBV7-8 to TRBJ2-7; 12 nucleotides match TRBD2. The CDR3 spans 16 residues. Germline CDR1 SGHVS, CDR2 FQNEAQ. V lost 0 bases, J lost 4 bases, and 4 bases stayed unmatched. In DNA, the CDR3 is TGTGCCAGCAGCTTAGCGGTGACTAGCGGGGGATACGAGCAGTACTTC. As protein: CASSLAVTSGGYEQYF.

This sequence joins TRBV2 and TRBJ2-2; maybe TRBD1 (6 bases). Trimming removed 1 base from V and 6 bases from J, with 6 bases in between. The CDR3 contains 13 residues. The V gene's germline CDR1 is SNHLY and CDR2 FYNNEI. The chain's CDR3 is CASSEEGAGELFF. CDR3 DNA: TGTGCCAGCAGTGAAGAGGGGGCCGGGGAGCTGTTTTTT.

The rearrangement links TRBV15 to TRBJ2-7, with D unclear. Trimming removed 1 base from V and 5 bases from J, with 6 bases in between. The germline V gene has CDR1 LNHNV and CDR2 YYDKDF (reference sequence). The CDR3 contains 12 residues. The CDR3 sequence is CATSRGRDEQYV. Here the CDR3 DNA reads TGTGCCACCAGCAGAGGCCGGGACGAGCAGTACGTC.

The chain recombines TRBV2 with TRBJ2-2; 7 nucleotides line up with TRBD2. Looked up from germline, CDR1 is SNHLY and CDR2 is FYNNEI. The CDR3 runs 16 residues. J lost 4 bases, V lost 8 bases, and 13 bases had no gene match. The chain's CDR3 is CASLPSGTQLTGELFF. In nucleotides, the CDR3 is TGTGCCAGCCTACCCAGCGGGACTCAGCTCACCGGGGAGCTGTTTTTT.

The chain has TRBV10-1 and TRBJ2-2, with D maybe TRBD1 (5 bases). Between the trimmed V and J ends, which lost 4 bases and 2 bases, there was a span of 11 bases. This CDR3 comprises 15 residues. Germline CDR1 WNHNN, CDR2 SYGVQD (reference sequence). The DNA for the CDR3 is TGCGCCAGCAGTGGAAGGCAGGGAAACACCGGGGAGCTGTTTTTT. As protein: CASSGRQGNTGELFF.